This TCR beta chain was identified during a study of blood T cell repertoires in COVID-19. The V and J ends lost 5 bases and 3 bases respectively, with 14 bases between them. The CDR3 runs 14 residues. The germline V gene has CDR1 MDHEN and CDR2 SYDVKM. This table comes from immunoSEQ multiplex PCR, and its TCRdb copy is limited to in-frame clones, with some not included. The sample carries 250,000 to 350,000 clones, roughly 89% recorded once. This clone was detected only once. The TCR was taken from a woman aged 40 to 49 who had recovered from COVID-19. This chain uses TRBV28 with TRBJ2-7; D is possibly TRBD2 (6 bases). Sequencing was performed on PBMCs or T cells enriched from blood (not recorded which). The CDR3 loop is CASSGMGTYYEQYF. CDR3 in DNA: TGTGCCAGCAGTGGGATGGGGACTTACTACGAGCAGTACTTC.